This T cell receptor (beta chain) emerged from a study of blood T cell repertoires in COVID-19. Study context: T cells, B-cell-depleted T cells, or PBMCs provided the cDNA or gDNA that served as material.

After removal of 4 bases from V and 1 base from J, the junction contained 5 bases not matched to a gene. CDR1 is LGHNA and CDR2 is YNFKEQ in the germline V gene. This CDR3 spans 16 amino acids. Original data processing: Amplified reference gene primers provided the basis for estimating nucleated cell counts. Using immunoSEQ multiplex PCR, the repertoire was profiled, and TCRdb retains in-frame clones only, with some absent. That table furnishes V, J and clone size, whereas the DNA furnished D and trimming. Of fewer than 250,000 clones listed, approximately 81% are singletons. The sequence was obtained from a woman aged 80 or over with acute or convalescent COVID-19. The sequencing sample was made of peripheral blood. The chain uses TRBV4-2 and TRBJ2-3; 10 positions agree with TRBD2. The CDR3 region is CASSLIAGGRTDTQYF. DNA for the CDR3: TGTGCCAGCAGCCTTATAGCGGGAGGACGCACAGATACGCAGTATTTT.